This TCR beta chain was documented in a study of shared clonotypes between healthy human individuals. Whole-study results and caveats: The genetic and exposure-history diversity represented was limited by few donors. Clonotype sharing across several donors was observed for roughly 5% of naive CD4 clonotypes.

Sequenced by immunoSEQ multiplex PCR; TCRdb stores in-frame clones only, minus some. The sample shows approximately 1,000,000 clones, about 80% of them seen only once. Concerning this clone itself: As yet, its antigen is unknown.

V dropped 5 bases and J dropped 8 bases, with 19 bases sitting between them. The germline CDR1 and CDR2 sequences are LNHDA and SQIVND (reference sequence). This CDR3 comprises 15 residues. This clonotype originated in a young man in good health. Some clones in this sample may be carry-over from other donors' samples. This sequence joins TRBV19 and TRBJ2-1; tentatively, D is TRBD2 (6 bases). Material for sequencing was memory CD4+ T cells from PBMCs. Subset indicated: CD45RA-negative fraction. The CDR3 DNA reads as TGTGCCAGTAGTCCTGGTTGGCGGGGTACCGATGAGCAGTTCTTC. Translation gives CASSPGWRGTDEQFF. Supplemented by reference TRBV19 and TRBJ2-1, the full variable domain reads DGGITQSPKYLFRKEGQNVTLSCEQNLNHDAMYWYRQDPGQGLRLIYYSQIVNDFQKGDIAEGYSVSREKKESFPLTVTSAQKNPTAFYLCASSPGWRGTDEQFFGPGTRLTVL.